This entry lists 30 T cell receptor beta chains sequenced from one sample in a study of T-cell reconstitution after alpha-beta-depleted transplantation in children. Preparation of the TCRbeta library involved a method that used unique molecular identifiers. TCRdb processed the PCR reads anew with MiXCR; each CDR3 protein has one entry. The sample holds about 16,000 distinct CDR3 sequences, 7.7% seen once. The sequencing used PBMCs, mostly from graft donor cells, collected 60 days after TCRalphabeta/CD19-depleted stem cell transplant. These receptors were obtained from a boy under three years old who had a stem cell transplant for Wiskott-Aldrich syndrome, so the T cells may come from the graft donor.

This clonotype was counted ten times or more. The chain recombines TRBV4-2 with TRBJ1-6; tentative D call: TRBD1 (5 bases). V dropped 0 bases and J dropped 0 bases, with 9 bases sitting between them. Per germline, CDR1 LGHNA and CDR2 YNFKEQ. The CDR3 has 17 amino acids. The CDR3 DNA reads TGTGCCAGCAGCCAAGAGAGACAGAGCTCCTATAATTCACCCCTCCACTTT. Protein: CASSQERQSSYNSPLHF.

This clonotype was seen at least ten times. The chain recombines TRBV6-2 or TRBV6-3 with TRBJ2-7, with TRBD1 matching 10 bases. The V gene's germline CDR1 is MNHEY and CDR2 SVGEGT. J lost 2 bases, V lost 2 bases, and 12 bases had no gene match. This CDR3 contains 18 residues. CDR3 residues: CASSYPRQGAMLTYEQYF. The CDR3 nucleotides read TGTGCCAGCAGTTACCCCCGACAGGGGGCGATGCTAACCTACGAGCAGTACTTC.

This clonotype has ten or more counts. V and J are TRBV15 and TRBJ1-1; D may be TRBD1 (5 bases). Trimming shortened V by 1 base and J by 6 bases, and 15 bases separated the two germline ends. CDR1 and CDR2 (germline): LNHNV, YYDKDF (reference sequence). The CDR3 is made up of 15 amino acids. Written as DNA, the CDR3 is TGTGCCACCAGCAGAGTCCGCACAGGTGGGCCTGAAGCTTTCTTT. Translated: CATSRVRTGGPEAFF.

This clonotype appeared once. The chain recombines TRBV20-1 with TRBJ2-7, with 8 positions matching TRBD1. The CDR3 runs to 13 residues. Per the germline V gene, CDR1 is DFQATT and CDR2 is SNEGSKA (reference sequence). V gave up 5 bases and J gave up 1 base; unmatched junction bases: 4. The chain's CDR3 is CSAPGTGSYEQYF. In DNA form, the CDR3 reads TGCAGTGCTCCCGGGACAGGTTCCTACGAGCAGTACTTC.

This clonotype was recorded at least ten times. J is TRBJ1-1 and V is TRBV20-1; perhaps TRBD1 as D (5 bases). Germline V CDR1 and CDR2: DFQATT, SNEGSKA (reference sequence). Trimming shortened V by 5 bases and J by 11 bases, and 12 bases separated the two germline ends. CDR3 length: 10 residues. This CDR3 is CSALGVLAFF. For the CDR3, the DNA is TGCAGTGCTTTAGGGGTTTTGGCTTTCTTT.

This clonotype was counted between two and nine times. The CDR3 is CASSIPGNYGYTF. The CDR3 DNA follows: TGTGCCAGTAGTATTCCGGGGAACTATGGCTACACCTTC. This chain connects TRBV19 to TRBJ1-2, with no clear D. Germline V CDR1 and CDR2: LNHDA, SQIVND (reference sequence). The V and J ends lost 3 bases and 2 bases respectively, with 7 bases between them. The CDR3 spans 13 residues.

This clonotype was recorded many times. The J gene is TRBJ1-1, the V gene TRBV6-2 or TRBV6-3; D might be TRBD1 (6 bases). The CDR3 extends over 15 amino acids. Deletions cut 10 bases from V and 1 base from J, with 19 bases between. Germline V gene data show CDR1 as MNHEY and CDR2 as SVGEGT. Written as DNA, the CDR3 is TGTGCCACCCGACACCCGACCAGGGGGAACACTGAAGCTTTCTTT. This sequence encodes CATRHPTRGNTEAFF.

The chain links TRBV7-9 to TRBJ1-5; TRBD1 agrees at 9 bases. Trimming took 1 base from V and 4 from J; bases not matched to a gene: 5. The CDR3 sequence is 16 residues long. Germline CDR1 reads SEHNR; CDR2 reads FQNEAQ (reference sequence). CDR3 bases: TGTGCCAGCAGCTTAGGACGGACAGGGGAAAATCAGCCCCAGCATTTT. Translation: CASSLGRTGENQPQHF.

Note on this clonotype: The germline gene is not matched at one end of the junction; a read error may be the cause. This chain joins TRBV28 and TRBJ2-1; D perhaps matches TRBD2 (5 bases). Germline loops: CDR1 MDHEN, CDR2 SYDVKM. There are 16 residues in the CDR3. CDR3 sequence (DNA): TGTGCCAGCAGTCCTCGACCCCCGCGGGCACACAATGAGCAGCTCTTC. This codes for CASSPRPPRAHNEQLF.

The chain uses TRBV28 and TRBJ2-1; D is ambiguous. Germline V gene lookup returns CDR1 MDHEN and CDR2 SYDVKM. Trimming removed 1 base at V and 2 bases at J, with 6 bases between. The CDR3 loop spans 14 amino acids. This CDR3 reads CASSLYSAYNEQFF. The CDR3 DNA reads TGTGCCAGCAGTTTATACTCTGCCTACAATGAGCAGTTCTTC.

The chain employs TRBV27 and TRBJ2-1; perhaps TRBD2 as D (6 bases). Germline loops: CDR1 MNHEY, CDR2 SMNVEV (reference sequence). Trimming shortened V by 3 bases and J by 5 bases, and 17 bases separated the two germline ends. The CDR3 length is 16 residues. Here the CDR3 reads CASSFRGAGRNNEQFF. DNA for the CDR3: TGTGCCAGCAGTTTTAGAGGAGCGGGCCGAAACAATGAGCAGTTCTTC.

This clonotype turned up a few times. The chain carries TRBV7-9 and TRBJ1-4; no reliable D call. From germline, CDR1 is SEHNR and CDR2 FQNEAQ (reference sequence). Between the trimmed V and J ends, which lost 5 bases and 4 bases, there was a span of 11 bases. This CDR3 has 14 residues. CDR3 nucleotide sequence: TGTGCCAGCAGCCCCAGAGGTTTTAATGAAAAACTGTTTTTT. It is translated as CASSPRGFNEKLFF.

This clonotype was seen repeatedly, ten times or more. This chain joins TRBV2 and TRBJ1-5; maybe TRBD1 (6 bases). Trimming shortened V by 1 base and J by 7 bases, and 11 bases separated the two germline ends. Germline loops: CDR1 SNHLY, CDR2 FYNNEI. The CDR3 contains 14 residues. The CDR3 DNA is TGTGCCAGCAGTGAAGGGGGGGGGCAGCAGCCCCAGCATTTT. Its translation: CASSEGGGQQPQHF.

In this sample, this clonotype turned up many times. The chain links TRBV5-1 to TRBJ2-7, with 9 bases lining up with TRBD2. CDR1 SGHRS and CDR2 YFSETQ come from the germline V gene. The V and J ends lost 2 bases and 0 bases, in that order; junction bases with no gene match: 3. This CDR3 has 15 residues. The CDR3 loop reads CASSFSGSNSYEQYF. CDR3 in DNA: TGCGCCAGCAGCTTTAGCGGGAGTAACTCCTACGAGCAGTACTTC.

The chain couples TRBV7-9 to TRBJ2-3; D call uncertain. CDR3 length: 15 residues. The V gene's germline CDR1 is SEHNR and CDR2 FQNEAQ (reference sequence). The V gene lost 1 base and the J gene lost 2 bases, with 10 bases spanning the gap. The CDR3 sequence is CASSLEGLLTDTQYF. CDR3 nucleotide sequence: TGTGCCAGCAGCTTAGAAGGTCTCCTCACAGATACGCAGTATTTT.

The sample holds many counts of this clonotype. V and J are TRBV6-1 and TRBJ1-1, with a possible D match to TRBD1 (5 bases). Trimming took 6 bases from V and 1 from J, leaving 12 bases between them. This CDR3 is built from 14 residues. CDR1 is MNHNS and CDR2 is SASEGT in the germline V gene. CDR3 region: CASSWGGKNTEAFF. CDR3 coding DNA: TGTGCCAGCAGCTGGGGCGGGAAGAACACTGAAGCTTTCTTT.

The chain couples TRBV7-9 to TRBJ2-7, with TRBD1 identical over 8 bases. J lost 6 bases, V lost 4 bases, and 5 bases had no gene match. The CDR3 consists of 13 residues. Per germline, CDR1 SEHNR and CDR2 FQNEAQ (reference sequence). The chain's CDR3 is CASSSKGQGEQYF. In DNA, the CDR3 is TGTGCCAGCAGCTCCAAAGGACAGGGCGAGCAGTACTTC.

This clonotype has at least ten counts. This rearrangement joins TRBV12-3 or TRBV12-4 to TRBJ1-1, with 7 bases aligning to TRBD1. The CDR3 spans 14 residues. The V segment lost 1 base and the J segment 1 base; nucleotides outside the gene matches: 0. The CDR3 loop is CASSLDRGNTEAFF. In DNA, the CDR3 is TGTGCCAGCAGTTTAGACAGGGGGAACACTGAAGCTTTCTTT.

This clonotype turned up a few times. CDR3 sequence: CASSIQREGHPEQFF. CDR3 nucleotides: TGTGCCAGTAGTATTCAGCGGGAGGGCCATCCTGAGCAGTTCTTC. This chain joins TRBV19 and TRBJ2-1, with 10 bases that match TRBD2. The germline gives CDR1 LNHDA, CDR2 SQIVND (reference sequence). J was trimmed by 9 bases and V by 3 bases; bases with no gene match: 8. The length of the CDR3 is 15 residues.

In this sample, this clonotype turned up many times. This chain joins TRBV20-1 and TRBJ2-5, with 11 bases aligning to TRBD2. Germline V CDR1 and CDR2: DFQATT, SNEGSKA (reference sequence). J lost 0 bases, V lost 5 bases, and 8 bases had no gene match. The CDR3 totals 16 residues. The CDR3 DNA is TGCAGTGCTCATACTAGCGGGGGATCGTACCAAGAGACCCAGTACTTC. It codes for CSAHTSGGSYQETQYF.

The sample holds many counts of this clonotype. The rearrangement joins TRBV4-1 to TRBJ1-2, with TRBD1 matching over 7 bases. Per germline, CDR1 MGHRA and CDR2 YSYEKL. The length of the CDR3 is 16 residues. V lost 0 bases to trimming and J lost 3 bases; unmatched junction nucleotides: 7. DNA of the CDR3: TGCGCCAGCAGCCAAGACCCAGGGGGTCGAGACTATGGCTACACCTTC. It codes for CASSQDPGGRDYGYTF.

This clonotype was picked up a small number of times. This chain uses TRBV10-3 with TRBJ2-7; 8 bases agree with TRBD1. This CDR3 contains 14 residues. V shed 5 bases, J shed 4 bases, and the junction held 7 bases outside the gene matches. Germline V CDR1 and CDR2: ENHRY, SYGVKD. CDR3 loop: CAISRQGSAYEQYF. DNA for the CDR3: TGTGCCATCAGTCGACAGGGGAGCGCTTACGAGCAGTACTTC.

This clonotype occurred many times. The chain has TRBV7-9 and TRBJ2-7; no clear D. Trimming removed 3 bases at V and 5 bases at J, with 5 bases between. Per germline, CDR1 SEHNR and CDR2 FQNEAQ (reference sequence). The CDR3 covers 11 residues. CDR3 coding DNA: TGTGCCAGCAGCTTCGCGGACGAGCAGTACTTC. This sequence encodes CASSFADEQYF.

There are a few counts of this clonotype. The chain is built from TRBV6-1 and TRBJ2-1; TRBD2 aligns across 12 bases. Germline assignment: CDR1 MNHNS and CDR2 SASEGT. The ends lost 4 bases at V and 4 bases at J; junction bases unmatched: 2. CDR3 length equals 15 residues. The CDR3 region has the DNA TGTGCCAGCAGTGCAACTAGCGGGGGGTACAATGAGCAGTTCTTC. This encodes CASSATSGGYNEQFF.

This clonotype was seen many times. This chain joins TRBV4-2 and TRBJ2-5, with 9 bases identical to TRBD2. This CDR3 has 14 amino acids. Germline-derived CDR1 and CDR2 are LGHNA and YNFKEQ. V trimming: 1 base; J trimming: 3 bases; junction bases outside the gene matches: 0. CDR3 nucleotides: TGTGCCAGCAGCCAAGCTAGCGGGAAAGAGACCCAGTACTTC. Translated: CASSQASGKETQYF.

The chain joins TRBV7-8 to TRBJ2-7; unclear D gene. Looked up from germline, CDR1 is SGHVS and CDR2 is FQNEAQ. The CDR3 loop spans 13 amino acids. V dropped 5 bases and J dropped 3 bases, with 11 bases sitting between them. CDR3 sequence: CASSKGHLYEQYF. The CDR3 DNA is TGTGCCAGCAGCAAGGGTCACCTCTACGAGCAGTACTTC.

This clonotype was counted at least ten times. The chain carries TRBV20-1 and TRBJ2-1; 8 bases map to TRBD1. The trim removed 6 bases at V and 8 bases at J, leaving 15 bases unmatched. The germline V gene encodes CDR1 DFQATT and CDR2 SNEGSKA (reference sequence). The CDR3 extends over 15 amino acids. CDR3 DNA: TGCAGTGCCACAAAACCCGGGACAGGTAACGATGAGCAGTTCTTC. Its translation is CSATKPGTGNDEQFF.

In its sample, this clonotype is large (0.1 to 1%). This chain connects TRBV4-3 to TRBJ2-7, with D hard to call. There are 13 residues in the CDR3. V gave up 0 bases and J gave up 5 bases, with 8 bases separating them. Germline lookup yields CDR1 LGHNA and CDR2 YSLEER. CDR3 in DNA: TGCGCCAGCAGCCAAGATATGAGAGACGAGCAGTACTTC. Its protein is CASSQDMRDEQYF.

This clonotype has ten or more counts. The chain carries TRBV11-2 and TRBJ2-2, with TRBD2 as a possible D gene (6 bases). The V end was cut by 1 base, the J end by 0 bases, with 9 bases between. CDR3 length: 16 residues. CDR1 and CDR2 (germline): SGHAT, FQNNGV. The CDR3 nucleotides read TGTGCCAGCAGCTTAGGGGACTCTCCGAACACCGGGGAGCTGTTTTTT. Its translation is CASSLGDSPNTGELFF.

This clonotype was picked up many times. The rearrangement links TRBV20-1 to TRBJ2-1; D unclear. Per germline, CDR1 DFQATT and CDR2 SNEGSKA (reference sequence). There are 11 residues in the CDR3. Trimming shortened V by 2 bases and J by 7 bases, and 6 bases separated the two germline ends. This CDR3 is CSARPQNEQFF. The CDR3 bases are TGCAGTGCTAGACCACAGAATGAGCAGTTCTTC.